Given below is one T cell receptor (beta chain) in context. This clone came up once. It has no known antigen specificity. No per-base quality is available; no much larger clone lies one base away. Each donor gave one peripheral blood draw, averaging approximately 110 mL, which was collected into heparinised tubes. Naive, central memory, regulatory and stem cell-like memory CD4+ T cells were sorted on a BD FACSAria II using a panel including CD45RO, CCR7, CD25, CD127, CD95 and CD27. A purity above 98% was achieved for all sorted populations. Right away, PBMCs were isolated by Lymphoprep density gradient centrifugation and were stained directly, with no culture step. Samples were stained and sorted in pairs, with one healthy donor and one patient per experiment, so that batch effects were minimized. The entry originates in a study of beta chain features in type 1 diabetes (dated by TCRdb to between 2017 and 2018). General notes on the study: Mean age, gender distribution, total cell number and subset yield were not different between patients and healthy donors. Naive and central memory subsets were obtained from all 30 or so donors, but regulatory and stem cell-like memory subsets were isolated from only 8 patients and about eight healthy donors. Across all samples, 90 million to 130 million sorted cells were examined, and cell number per subset correlated strongly with RNA yield. In the study, TCRB repertoires of sorted circulating CD4+ T cell subsets from recently diagnosed type 1 diabetes patients were compared with those of matched healthy donors. Overall results and qualifications from the work: Patients with type 1 diabetes made fewer insertions and deleted more nucleotides at VDJ recombination sites, implying thymic rearrangement abnormalities. Because cDNA was sequenced instead of genomic DNA, highly expressing activated cells could be over-represented, though the groups showed no difference in activation or CD3 levels. In all four CD4+ subsets, TCRB CDR3 length was moderately but significantly shorter in type 1 diabetes patients. Naive, central memory and regulatory TCRB repertoires appeared to be more similar among patients than among healthy donors. Because small numbers of individuals were included in the HLA sub-analyses, any influence of HLA type on TCRB rearrangement was left unresolved. Shorter templates might be favored by PCR, yet because patient and control samples were amplified and corrected together, any such skew would affect both groups equally.

The entire isolated RNA was reverse transcribed using the High Capacity cDNA Reverse Transcription Kit, and thus expressed TCRB transcripts were sequenced. Deep immunoSEQ sequencing was applied to naive, central memory and regulatory T cell samples, giving an average of around 4 million total reads per sample. Sorted cells were lysed in RLT buffer and RNA was extracted with DNase-treated RNeasy Micro or Mini kits, depending on cell number. To prevent cross-contamination, every cell subset was processed on its own, while patient and healthy donor samples were processed together. The immunoSEQ multiplex PCR was used to amplify TCRB sequences from cDNA, yielding 87-bp fragments that span the CDR3 region. Amplicons were sequenced on the Illumina HiSeq platform. Per the authors' processing: Synthetic template baselines were used to correct PCR bias computationally, reads within Hamming distance 2 were collapsed, and singletons that could not be merged were discarded. Reads were aligned to IMGT to assign V, D and J genes, CDR3 length, and insertions or deletions at six rearrangement sites. Within each subset, clonotype counts were normalized to the number of sorted cells before true diversity and Gini coefficients were calculated with the tcR R package. The overlap coefficient, calculated on TCRB nucleotide sequences, was used to measure repertoire sharing. As a proxy for the pre-selection repertoire, out-of-frame TCRB sequences from naive cells were analyzed. What TCRdb holds here is the immuneACCESS table cut down to in-frame rearrangements. Part of the clones is not present; checked against another copy, under half of the missing clones reflect an unresolved V gene, and the others are unexplained. Clonal size and the V and J genes are those of that table, whereas D and trimming came from the DNA. In all, the sample holds hundreds of thousands of clones, and around 15% of those were seen once. Less than 0.025% of the sample is held by the ten biggest clonotypes.

The CDR3 goes from the cysteine to the phenylalanine over 12 residues. Only the CDR3 DNA stays, 36 bases, in frame from base 1. CDR1 is given as GTSNPN and CDR2 as SVGIG, both from the germline V gene (reference sequence). Unmatched junction bases come to 0, with V trimmed by 0 bases and J by 5 bases. The specimen was naive CD4+ T cells from blood. Read against the paper, the sample's cell subset or site label means: true naive CD4+ T cells. This receptor was taken from a man younger than 35 with type 1 diabetes. The chain is made from TRBV30 and TRBJ2-7; 8 nucleotides in the junction match TRBD1. The CDR3 protein: CAWSVQGDEQYF. The sequenced DNA is TGTGCCTGGAGTGTACAGGGGGACGAGCAGTACTTC.